This is a list of T cell receptor beta chains from one sample in a study of monozygotic twins with cystic fibrosis. Assay: immunoSEQ multiplex PCR; the TCRdb copy retains only in-frame clones and omits some. Of 32,000 or so clones in the sample, around 90% were seen once. Sequenced material: blood. The source of these receptors is a girl aged 2-9 years with cystic fibrosis. CDR3s include the opening cysteine and the closing phenylalanine or tryptophan. D genes are given only for firm matches. Size values are once, few and many counts, or a class for expanded clones, and some rows have none.

J: TRBJ2-7
D: NA
V: TRBV7-3
size: NA
CDR3: CASSFGGGYEQYF

J: TRBJ2-3
D: NA
V: TRBV6-4
size: NA
CDR3: CASSRGFQASSTDTQYF

J: TRBJ2-1
D: TRBD1
V: TRBV5-8
size: NA
CDR3: CASSSPGQYYNEQFF

J: TRBJ2-3
D: TRBD1
V: TRBV5-5
size: NA
CDR3: CASSLGQGDTDTQYF

J: TRBJ2-1
D: TRBD2
V: TRBV7-2
size: NA
CDR3: CASSSGLAAYNEQFF

J: TRBJ2-1
D: NA
V: TRBV5-4
size: NA
CDR3: CASSLVGGDNEQFF

J: TRBJ2-3
D: NA
V: TRBV23-1
size: NA
CDR3: CASSQVSGGSTDTQYF

J: TRBJ1-2
D: NA
V: TRBV6-4
size: NA
CDR3: CASSAPGGSGYTF

J: TRBJ1-1
D: TRBD1
V: TRBV27
size: NA
CDR3: CASSLARVRGGTEAFF

J: TRBJ2-3
D: NA
V: TRBV9
size: NA
CDR3: CASSVYGRTDTQYF

J: TRBJ1-1
D: NA
V: TRBV5-4
size: NA
CDR3: CASSLGRVTEAFF

J: TRBJ2-5
D: NA
V: TRBV29-1
size: once
CDR3: CSVYGPEKTQYF

J: TRBJ2-7
D: NA
V: TRBV27
size: NA
CDR3: CASSLRSVFVDEQYF

J: TRBJ2-3
D: NA
V: TRBV14
size: NA
CDR3: CASSSGLGTDTQYF

J: TRBJ2-2
D: NA
V: TRBV18
size: NA
CDR3: CASSPAGAGTGELFF

J: TRBJ2-1
D: NA
V: TRBV6-1
size: NA
CDR3: CASSESHSLFF

J: TRBJ2-5
D: TRBD2
V: TRBV4-2
size: NA
CDR3: CASSPTSGRGGQETQYF

J: TRBJ2-1
D: TRBD2
V: TRBV5-1
size: NA
CDR3: CASSSGTSGYNEQFF

J: TRBJ2-1
D: NA
V: TRBV25-1
size: NA
CDR3: CASSELNEQFF

J: TRBJ2-7
D: NA
V: TRBV19
size: NA
CDR3: CASSAVQGGDEQYF

J: TRBJ2-7
D: NA
V: TRBV7-2
size: NA
CDR3: CASSQLGAGEQYF

J: TRBJ2-1
D: NA
V: TRBV1
size: NA
CDR3: CTSSLPKEVSSYNEQFF

J: TRBJ2-2
D: TRBD1
V: TRBV19
size: NA
CDR3: CASNRDRVNTGELFF

J: TRBJ1-5
D: TRBD1
V: TRBV19
size: NA
CDR3: CASSTSGTGNILGNQPQHF

J: TRBJ1-2
D: TRBD1
V: TRBV5-5
size: NA
CDR3: CASSQTGGIIFYGYTF

J: TRBJ2-5
D: TRBD2
V: TRBV10-3
size: NA
CDR3: CAISEGGGSGETQYF

J: TRBJ1-5
D: NA
V: TRBV29-1
size: NA
CDR3: CSVERGYSNQPQHF

J: TRBJ1-1
D: NA
V: TRBV7-9
size: NA
CDR3: CASSLQRIANEAFF